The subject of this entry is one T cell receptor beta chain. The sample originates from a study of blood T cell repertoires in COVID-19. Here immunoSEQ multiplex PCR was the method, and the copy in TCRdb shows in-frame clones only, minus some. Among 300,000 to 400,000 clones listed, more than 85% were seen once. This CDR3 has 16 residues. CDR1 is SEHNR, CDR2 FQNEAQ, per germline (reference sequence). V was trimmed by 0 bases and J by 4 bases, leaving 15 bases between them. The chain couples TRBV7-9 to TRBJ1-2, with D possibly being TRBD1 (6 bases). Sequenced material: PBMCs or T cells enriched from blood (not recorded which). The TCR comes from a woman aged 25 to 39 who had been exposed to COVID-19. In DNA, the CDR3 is TGTGCCAGCAGCTTAGCGCATGGGGGCGCAGGCTATGGCTACACCTTC. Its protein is CASSLAHGGAGYGYTF.